What follows are 6 T cell receptor delta chains derived from one specimen sequenced in a study of DNA immune sequencing with unique molecular identifiers. Primers for all 8 TRDV and 4 TRDJ genes amplified genomic DNA in 32-plex. In about 3 barcoding PCR cycles, molecules received a 12-nucleotide UMI, then adapter PCR followed. TCRdb fed the multiplex PCR reads to CATT. Among approximately 2,000 delta-chain clones, 14% were seen once, and the ten largest hold approximately 53%. The sample taken for sequencing was gamma-delta T cells enriched from blood buffy coat, or unenriched PBMCs (not recorded which). The origin of the receptors is a human donor in good health.

This clone was counted only a few times. A far more abundant clone sits one base away, making this likely a read error. This sample includes further DNA sequences coding for the same CDR3. The V and J genes are TRDV2 and TRDJ1; 7 bases fit TRDD3. J gave up 0 bases and V 4 bases, and 7 bases lay outside the gene matches. The CDR3 length is 15 residues. Germline V gene data show CDR1 as GEAIGNYY and CDR2 as EKD. The chain's CDR3 is CACDLLGTDTDKLIF. CDR3 coding DNA: TGTGCCTGTGATCTACTGGGGACAGACACCGATAAACTCATCTTT.

This clone came up a few times. The protein in TCRdb stems from a much larger clone and differs at residue 16 from this DNA's translation, likely a read error; here the protein is translated from the DNA. The V call is TRDV2, the J call TRDJ1, with 13 bases that match TRDD3. Germline V gives CDR1 GEAIGNYY, CDR2 EKD. This CDR3 has 20 residues. CDR3 region: CACDTVATGGYGGYTVKLIF. The CDR3 DNA reads TGTGCCTGTGACACCGTCGCTACTGGGGGATACGGAGGGTACACCGTTAAACTCATCTTT.

About this clone: This likely reflects a read error, since a far larger clone is one base away. The sample has other DNA sequences that encode this CDR3 too. This chain connects TRDV1 to TRDJ1; TRDD3 matches 7 bases. The J gene, not given by TCRdb, was assigned here from a germline match of the nucleotide sequence. After removal of 1 base from V and 0 bases from J, the junction contained 29 bases not matched to a gene. CDR1 is TSWWSYY, CDR2 QGS, per germline. This CDR3 comprises 24 residues. CDR3 in amino acids: CALGERVPLSVWGRIGPYTDKLIF. The CDR3 DNA follows: TGTGCTCTTGGGGAACGTGTCCCACTTTCCGTCTGGGGGCGGATCGGACCGTACACCGATAAACTCATCTTT.

This clone is categorized as medium-sized. The rearrangement links TRDV3 to TRDJ1, with D possibly TRDD3 on 6 matching bases. CDR1 and CDR2 from the germline V gene are TVYSNPD and GDNSRS (reference sequence). This CDR3 has 19 residues. Between the trimmed V and J ends, which lost 2 bases and 0 bases, there was a span of 28 bases. As DNA, the CDR3 is TGTGCCTTTTCAGCCTCGGAGTGGGGGCCATACCAGTACACCGATAAACTCATCTTT. This encodes CAFSASEWGPYQYTDKLIF.

Concerning this clone itself: With only one base between it and a far larger clone, this is likely a read error. Other DNA sequences in this sample translate to the same CDR3. The chain is built from TRDV2 and TRDJ1; TRDD3 agrees at 9 bases. The J segment lost 0 bases and the V segment lost 4 bases, leaving 11 bases of the junction unmatched. The germline gives CDR1 GEAIGNYY, CDR2 EKD. The CDR3 runs to 17 residues. This CDR3 is CACDTLGDGKYTDKLIF. In nucleotides, the CDR3 is TGTGCCTGTGATACTCTGGGGGATGGAAAGTACACCGATAAACTCATCTTT.

This clone was detected a few times. A far larger clone is just one base off, so this is likely a read error. The sample has other DNA sequences that encode this CDR3 too. J is TRDJ1 and V is TRDV2; 7 nucleotides align to TRDD3. The CDR3 runs 13 residues. Germline CDR1 is GEAIGNYY and CDR2 is EKD. With V trimmed by 0 bases and J by 5 bases, 2 bases remained unmatched. The CDR3 loop is CACDTWGTDKLIF. In DNA, the CDR3 is TGTGCCTGTGACACCTGGGGGACAGATAAACTCATCTTT.